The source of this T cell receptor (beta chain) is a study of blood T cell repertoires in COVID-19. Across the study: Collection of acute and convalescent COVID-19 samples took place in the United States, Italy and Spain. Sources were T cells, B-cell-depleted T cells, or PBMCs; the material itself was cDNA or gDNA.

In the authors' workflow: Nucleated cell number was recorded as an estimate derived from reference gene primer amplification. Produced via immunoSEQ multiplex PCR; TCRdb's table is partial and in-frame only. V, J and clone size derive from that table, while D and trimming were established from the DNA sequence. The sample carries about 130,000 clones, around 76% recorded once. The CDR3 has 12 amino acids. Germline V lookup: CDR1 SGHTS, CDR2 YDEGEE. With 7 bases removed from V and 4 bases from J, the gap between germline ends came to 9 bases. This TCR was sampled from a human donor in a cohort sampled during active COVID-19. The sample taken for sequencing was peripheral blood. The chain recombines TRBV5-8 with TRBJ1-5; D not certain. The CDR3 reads CASLPGNQPQHF. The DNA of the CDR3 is TGTGCCAGCCTCCCGGGGAATCAGCCCCAGCATTTT.